The entry below describes one T cell receptor beta chain. This clone has only a few counts. Its antigen specificity is not known. No per-base quality is available; no much larger clone lies one base away. This entry comes from a study of blood T cell repertoires in COVID-19 (TCRdb year 2020). In the study overall: The collaborator samples originated in the United States, Italy and Spain and spanned the acute and convalescent phases of COVID-19. The repertoires were released in a freely available public database intended as a resource for research on the immune response to SARS-CoV-2. The sample metadata nearly always contained a de-identified subject ID, COVID-19 status, age in years and sex. Deeply sampled blood TCRbeta repertoires from subjects exposed to, actively infected with, or recovered from COVID-19 were included in the dataset. The samples were drawn from two sources: the first 160 participants of the ongoing ImmuneRACE study, and 1,254 subjects contributed by 6 global collaborators. The prospective study material was composed of cDNA or gDNA derived from T cells, B-cell-depleted T cells, or PBMCs. HLA class I and class II types, where available, came from metadata supplied by the sample provider rather than from assay-based typing. Study-wide conclusions, independent of this receptor: How much clinical and demographic metadata was included differed by source and by participant, and the metadata was provided uncurated.

Samples from volunteer blood donors who had recovered from COVID-19 were contributed by a second Seattle source. Whole blood was collected in K2EDTA tubes by collaborating institutions according to the institutions' own protocols. Collaborator samples were shipped for TCRbeta analysis as frozen whole blood, isolated PBMCs, or DNA extracted from either sample type. The immunoSEQ Assay, a bias-controlled multiplex PCR, was used to amplify TCRbeta CDR3 regions from genomic DNA. Regarding the original processing steps: Within the assay, amplification of reference gene primers was used to estimate how many nucleated cells each sample contained. Sequence reads were collapsed and filtered to measure the absolute abundance of every unique TCRbeta CDR3 rearrangement. Productive Simpson clonality was computed per sample as the square root of Simpson's diversity index over productive rearrangements. Not all clones reach the TCRdb copy of this immuneACCESS table, which keeps in-frame sequences only. Checked studies attribute under half of the gap to unresolved V genes and leave the rest unexplained. The D gene and trimming were derived from the DNA, and the V and J assignments and clone size from that table. The sample yields some 140,000 clones; 78% were counted once. The ten largest account for around 9.9% of the sample.

The CDR3 covers 14 residues, taking in both the cysteine and the phenylalanine. Kept here is only the CDR3 DNA, which spans 42 bases and is read in frame from base 1. V was cut back by 0 bases and J by 0 bases, leaving a gap of 4 bases between them. The germline V gene supplies CDR1 SGHTA and CDR2 FQGTGA. Sequencing was done on a sample of peripheral blood. The chain is assembled from TRBV7-3 and TRBJ2-3; no D gene is confidently identified. The receptor's source is a man between 60 and 70 years old who had recovered from COVID-19. This receptor has the CDR3 CASSLTSSTDTQYF. In nucleotide form, the sequence is TGTGCCAGCAGCTTAACTAGCAGCACAGATACGCAGTATTTT. Where the CDR3 stops, the reference TRBV7-3 and TRBJ2-3 genes take over; the full variable domain is GAGVSQTPSNKVTEKGKYVELRCDPISGHTALYWYRQSLGQGPEFLIYFQGTGAADDSGLPNDRFFAVRPEGSVSTLKIQRTERGDSAVYLCASSLTSSTDTQYFGPGTRLTVL.